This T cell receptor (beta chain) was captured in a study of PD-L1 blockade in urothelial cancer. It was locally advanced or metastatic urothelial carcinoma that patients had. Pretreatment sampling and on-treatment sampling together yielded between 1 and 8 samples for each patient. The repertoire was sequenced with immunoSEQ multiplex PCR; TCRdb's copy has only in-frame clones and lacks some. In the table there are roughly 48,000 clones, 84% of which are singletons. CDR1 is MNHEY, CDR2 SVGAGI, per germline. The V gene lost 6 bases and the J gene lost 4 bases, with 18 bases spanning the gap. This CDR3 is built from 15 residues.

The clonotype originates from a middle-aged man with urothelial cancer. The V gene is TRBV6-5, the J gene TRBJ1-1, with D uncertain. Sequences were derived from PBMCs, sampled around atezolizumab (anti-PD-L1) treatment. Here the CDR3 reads CASRRVPEAGTEAFF. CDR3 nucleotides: TGTGCCAGCAGACGAGTCCCGGAGGCGGGCACTGAAGCTTTCTTT.